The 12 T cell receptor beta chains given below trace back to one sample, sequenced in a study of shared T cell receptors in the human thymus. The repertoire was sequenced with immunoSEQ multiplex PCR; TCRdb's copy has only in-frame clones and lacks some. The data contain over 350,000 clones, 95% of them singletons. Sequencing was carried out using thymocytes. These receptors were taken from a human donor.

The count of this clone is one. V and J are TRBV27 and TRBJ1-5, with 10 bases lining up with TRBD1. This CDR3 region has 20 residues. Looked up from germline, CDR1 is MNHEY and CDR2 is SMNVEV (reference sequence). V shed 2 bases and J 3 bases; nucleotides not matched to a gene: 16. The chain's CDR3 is CASSLIARTGGFHDNQPQHF. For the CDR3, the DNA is TGTGCCAGCAGTTTAATTGCTAGGACAGGGGGATTCCATGACAATCAGCCCCAGCATTTT.

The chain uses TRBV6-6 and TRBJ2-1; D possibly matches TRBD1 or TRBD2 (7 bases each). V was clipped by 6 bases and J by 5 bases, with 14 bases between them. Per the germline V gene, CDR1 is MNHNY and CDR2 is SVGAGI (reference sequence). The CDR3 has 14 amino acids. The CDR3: CASSQGEGDNEQFF. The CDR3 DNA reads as TGTGCCAGCAGCCAGGGGGAGGGGGACAATGAGCAGTTCTTC.

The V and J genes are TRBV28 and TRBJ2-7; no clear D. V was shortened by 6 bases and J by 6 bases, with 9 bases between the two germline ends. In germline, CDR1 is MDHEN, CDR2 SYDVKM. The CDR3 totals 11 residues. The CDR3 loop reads CASSTPFEQYF. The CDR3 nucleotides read TGTGCCAGCAGCACGCCCTTCGAGCAGTACTTC.

The CDR3 is CASAQRGQGDGYTF. DNA for the CDR3: TGTGCCAGCGCACAACGGGGACAGGGGGATGGCTACACCTTC. The chain has TRBV25-1 and TRBJ1-2; 11 bases are a match to TRBD1. This CDR3 comprises 14 residues. The germline CDR1 and CDR2 sequences are MGHDK and SYGVNS. The V segment lost 8 bases and the J segment 6 bases; nucleotides outside the gene matches: 8.

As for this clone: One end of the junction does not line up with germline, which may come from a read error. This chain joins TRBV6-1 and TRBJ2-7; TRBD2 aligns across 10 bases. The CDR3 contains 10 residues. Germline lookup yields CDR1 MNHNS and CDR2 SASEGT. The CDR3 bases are TGTGCCAGCGGAACTAGCGGGGCGTCCTTC. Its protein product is CASGTSGASF.

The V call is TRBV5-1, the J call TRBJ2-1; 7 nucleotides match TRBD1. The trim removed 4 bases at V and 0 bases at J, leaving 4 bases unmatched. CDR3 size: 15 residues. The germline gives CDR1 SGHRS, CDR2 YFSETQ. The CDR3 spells CASSKGQSSYNEQFF. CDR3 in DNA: TGCGCCAGCAGCAAGGGACAGAGCTCCTACAATGAGCAGTTCTTC.

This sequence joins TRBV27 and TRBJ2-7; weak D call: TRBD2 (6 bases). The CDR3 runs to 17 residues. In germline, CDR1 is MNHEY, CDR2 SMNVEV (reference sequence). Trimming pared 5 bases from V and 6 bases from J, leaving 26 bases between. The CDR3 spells CASSPPDPGGLVFEQYF. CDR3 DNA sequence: TGTGCCAGCAGTCCCCCTGACCCCGGAGGGTTGGTTTTCGAGCAGTACTTC.

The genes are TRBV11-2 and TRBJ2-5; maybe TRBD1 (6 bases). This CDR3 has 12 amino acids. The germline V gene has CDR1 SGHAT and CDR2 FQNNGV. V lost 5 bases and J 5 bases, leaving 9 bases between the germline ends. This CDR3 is CASSGTRETQYF. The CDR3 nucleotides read TGTGCCAGCAGCGGGACAAGGGAGACCCAGTACTTC. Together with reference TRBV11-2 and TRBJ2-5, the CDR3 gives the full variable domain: EAGVAQSPRYKIIEKRQSVAFWCNPISGHATLYWYQQILGQGPKLLIQFQNNGVVDDSQLPKDRFSAERLKGVDSTLKIQPAKLEDSAVYLCASSGTRETQYFGPGTRLLVL.

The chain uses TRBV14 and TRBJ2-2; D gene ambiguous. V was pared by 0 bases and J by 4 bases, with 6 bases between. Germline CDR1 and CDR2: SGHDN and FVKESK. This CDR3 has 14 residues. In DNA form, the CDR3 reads TGTGCCAGCAGCCAAGATCTTGGCACCGGGGAGCTGTTTTTT. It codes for CASSQDLGTGELFF.

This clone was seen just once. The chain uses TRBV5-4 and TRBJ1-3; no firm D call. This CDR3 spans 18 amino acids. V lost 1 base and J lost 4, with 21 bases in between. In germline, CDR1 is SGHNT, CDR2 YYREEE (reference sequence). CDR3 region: CASSLKAGKHTLGNTIYF. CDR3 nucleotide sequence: TGTGCCAGCAGCTTGAAGGCTGGGAAGCACACTCTGGGAAACACCATATATTTT.

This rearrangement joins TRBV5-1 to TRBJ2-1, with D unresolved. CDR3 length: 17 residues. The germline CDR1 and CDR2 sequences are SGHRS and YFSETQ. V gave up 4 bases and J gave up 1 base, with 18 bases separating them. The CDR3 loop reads CASSASAGSGSYNEQFF. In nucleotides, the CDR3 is TGCGCCAGCAGCGCATCGGCAGGATCTGGGTCCTACAATGAGCAGTTCTTC. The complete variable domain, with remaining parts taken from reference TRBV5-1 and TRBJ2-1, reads KAGVTQTPRYLIKTRGQQVTLSCSPISGHRSVSWYQQTPGQGLQFLFEYFSETQRNKGNFPGRFSGRQFSNSRSEMNVSTLELGDSALYLCASSASAGSGSYNEQFFGPGTRLTVL.

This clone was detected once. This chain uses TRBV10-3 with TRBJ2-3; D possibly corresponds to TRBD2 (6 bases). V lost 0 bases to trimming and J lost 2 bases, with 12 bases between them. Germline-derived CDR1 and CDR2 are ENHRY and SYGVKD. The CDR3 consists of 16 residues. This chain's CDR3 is CAISESGGAPTDTQYF. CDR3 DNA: TGTGCCATCAGTGAGTCGGGGGGTGCTCCCACAGATACGCAGTATTTT.